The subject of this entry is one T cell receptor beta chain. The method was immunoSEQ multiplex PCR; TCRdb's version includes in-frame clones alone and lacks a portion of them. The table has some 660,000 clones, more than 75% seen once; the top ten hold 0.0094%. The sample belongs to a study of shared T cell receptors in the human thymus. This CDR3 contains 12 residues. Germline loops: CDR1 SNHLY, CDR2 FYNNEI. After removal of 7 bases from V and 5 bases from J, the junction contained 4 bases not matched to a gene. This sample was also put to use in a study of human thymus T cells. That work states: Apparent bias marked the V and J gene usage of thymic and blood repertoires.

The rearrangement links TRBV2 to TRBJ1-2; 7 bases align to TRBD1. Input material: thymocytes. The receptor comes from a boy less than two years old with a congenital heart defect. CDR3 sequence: CASKDRRYGYTF. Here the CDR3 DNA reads TGTGCCAGCAAGGACAGGCGGTATGGCTACACCTTC.